This T cell receptor (beta chain) originates from a study of T cell repertoires in cytomegalovirus infection. TCRdb called the reads again in MiXCR, with one record for every CDR3 protein. The sample includes some 100,000 distinct CDR3 sequences, more than 20% of them seen just once. Study results and limitations: CMV-specific TCR beta clonotypes restricted by HLA-C were the ones dominating the ex vivo response. Cumulated frequencies of public TCR beta families served to identify carriers of CMV plus the relevant HLA.

The CDR3 covers 17 residues. Looked up from germline, CDR1 is DFQATT and CDR2 is SNEGSKA (reference sequence). The ends were cut back, 0 bases at V and 4 bases at J, with 22 bases in the middle. Details on this clonotype: The antigen remains undetermined.

The material sequenced was CD8+ T cells from PBMCs. The chain employs TRBV20-1 and TRBJ2-7; possibly TRBD1 for D (6 bases). The receptor comes from a human donor in good health (CMV status not recorded). Some clones in this sample may be carry-over from other donors' samples. This CDR3 is CSARDTAVAGDRYEQYF. As DNA, the CDR3 is TGCAGTGCTAGAGATACAGCGGTAGCAGGGGATCGGTACGAGCAGTACTTC.